This T cell receptor beta chain was profiled in a study of shared clonotypes between healthy human individuals. Germline V gives CDR1 LNHDA, CDR2 SQIVND (reference sequence). The V gene lost 3 bases and the J gene lost 2 bases, with 7 bases spanning the gap. The CDR3 has 13 amino acids. Method: immunoSEQ multiplex PCR; TCRdb's copy keeps in-frame clones and lacks some. The repertoire has more than 2 million clones, around 95% of them found once; the top ten carry roughly 0.13%. Material: naive CD4+ T cells sorted from blood. Subset given: CD45RA+ positively selected. The sequence came from a man younger than 35 in good health. The chain is built from TRBV19 and TRBJ1-2; D ambiguous. CDR3 amino acids: CASSIRNNYGYTF. The DNA for the CDR3 is TGTGCCAGTAGTATCCGCAACAACTATGGCTACACCTTC.